Listed below are T cell receptor beta chains from one sample, sequenced in a study of blood T cells in healthy people across ages. TCRdb passed the 5' RACE reads through MiXCR, listing each CDR3 protein once. Of approximately 800,000 distinct CDR3 sequences in the sample, around a quarter were seen once. These data also featured in a second study, about T cells of mothers and their children.

Sequenced material: blood. The receptors here all came from a boy under 18 in good health. Each CDR3 is given with its conserved first and last residue. D genes are given only for firm matches. Clone size is not always given. Where it is, it says once, few, many or a class for expanded clones.

j_call | clone_size | d_call | v_call | cdr3_nt | cdr3_aa
TRBJ1-4 | few | . | TRBV28 | TGTGCCAGCAGTTCATCCGGGGGGGTAGGAGAAAAACTGTTTTTT | CASSSSGGVGEKLFF
TRBJ2-7 | . | . | TRBV19 | TGTGCCAGTAGTATGAGATCAGGAGGCGAGCAGTACTTC | CASSMRSGGEQYF
TRBJ1-2 | . | . | TRBV3-1 | TGTGCCAGCAGCCAAGAATTGGGTCGAGGCTACACCTTC | CASSQELGRGYTF
TRBJ2-7 | few | TRBD1 | TRBV12-3/TRBV12-4 | TGTGCCAGCAGTTTTATTATGATGAGGGACAGGGCCTACGAGCAGTACTTC | CASSFIMMRDRAYEQYF
TRBJ2-1 | . | TRBD1 | TRBV28 | TGTGCCAGCAGTTTCTCCAGACAGGGAGCGAACTTC | CASSFSRQGANF
TRBJ2-1 | few | TRBD1 | TRBV7-9 | TGTGCCAGCAGCTTGCCGGGACAGCCTTACAATGAGCAGTTCTTC | CASSLPGQPYNEQFF
TRBJ1-4 | . | . | TRBV29-1 | TGCAGCGTGGGGGGGCTCCTTAATGAAAAACTGTTTTTT | CSVGGLLNEKLFF
TRBJ2-7 | . | . | TRBV12-3/TRBV12-4 | TGTGCCAGCAGCCCCCTAAGGGACGCGAACCACGAGCAGTACTTC | CASSPLRDANHEQYF
TRBJ2-7 | . | TRBD1 | TRBV9 | TGTGCCAGCAGCGTAGGGCCACAGGGGATCTACGAGCAGTACTTC | CASSVGPQGIYEQYF
TRBJ2-7 | few | . | TRBV28 | TGTGCCAGCACCAAATACCTGTCCGACGACATCTACGAGCAGTACTTC | CASTKYLSDDIYEQYF
TRBJ2-5 | . | TRBD1 | TRBV24-1 | TGTGCCACCAGTGATTTTTCGGACAGGGGAGGGGAGACCCAGTACTTC | CATSDFSDRGGETQYF
TRBJ1-5 | few | TRBD1 | TRBV12-3/TRBV12-4 | TGTGCCAGCAGGACAGGGGGGGAATCGGGTCAGCCCCAGCATTTT | CASRTGGESGQPQHF
TRBJ2-7 | once | TRBD2 | TRBV4-2 | TGTGCCAGCAGCCAAGATCGAGCGGGAGATCCGGCCGAGCAGTACTTC | CASSQDRAGDPAEQYF
TRBJ2-1 | . | TRBD2 | TRBV7-2 | TGTGCCAGCAGCTCCAACCCCCTAGCGGGGGGGCCGAATGAGCAGTTCTTC | CASSSNPLAGGPNEQFF
TRBJ1-1 | . | . | TRBV7-2 | TGTGCCAGCAGCTTACAGGGGAGCGCTGAAGCTTTCTTT | CASSLQGSAEAFF
TRBJ2-3 | . | . | TRBV7-2 | TGTGCCAGCAGCTTAGCGGGGGTGGTGGCAGATACGCAGTATTTT | CASSLAGVVADTQYF
TRBJ1-3 | few | . | TRBV20-1 | TGCAGTGCTAGTTCTGGGAATGGAAACACCATATATTTT | CSASSGNGNTIYF
TRBJ2-4 | few | . | TRBV21-1 | TGTGCCAGCAGCAAAGGAGGGATAAGAGACATTCAGTACTTC | CASSKGGIRDIQYF
TRBJ2-1 | few | . | TRBV3-1 | TGTGCCAGCAGCCAAGGGAACGGAGTGAACAATGAACAGTTCTTC | CASSQGNGVNNEQFF
TRBJ2-5 | . | . | TRBV5-5 | TGTGCCAGCAGTCCCCCGGGGTTCGGGGAGACCCAGTACTTC | CASSPPGFGETQYF
TRBJ2-5 | . | TRBD1 | TRBV5-1 | TGCGCCAGCAGCTTGCTGGGACAGTTAACGGAGACCCAGTACTTC | CASSLLGQLTETQYF
TRBJ2-1 | . | TRBD2 | TRBV7-9 | TGTGCCAGCATCGAGCTTGTAGCGGGAGCTAATGAGCAGTTCTTC | CASIELVAGANEQFF
TRBJ2-7 | many | TRBD1 | TRBV12-3/TRBV12-4 | TGTGCCAGCAGTTCGGGACAGCCCTACGAGCAGTACTTC | CASSSGQPYEQYF
TRBJ1-6 | few | TRBD1 | TRBV2 | TGTGCCAGCAGTCCGGGACAGGGGACTTCACCCCTCCACTTT | CASSPGQGTSPLHF
TRBJ1-2 | few | TRBD1 | TRBV20-1 | TGCAGTGCTTTCGGGACAGACTATGGCTACACCTTC | CSAFGTDYGYTF
TRBJ2-5 | . | TRBD2 | TRBV7-8 | TGTGCCAGCAGACCTCGATTAGCACTAGCGGGAGTGCGAGAGACCCAGTACTTC | CASRPRLALAGVRETQYF
TRBJ2-7 | . | TRBD2 | TRBV3-1 | TGTGCCAGCAGCCCTGAAGGCCTCCCGCGGGGGGGGGACACCTACGAGCAGTACTTC | CASSPEGLPRGGDTYEQYF
TRBJ2-7 | . | . | TRBV6-1 | TGTGCCAGCATCGCCAGGGAAAAACCTAGCTCCTACGAGCAGTACTTC | CASIAREKPSSYEQYF
TRBJ2-2 | few | . | TRBV6-2/TRBV6-3 | TGTGCCAGCAGTTTGGACCCGCTAGGCACCGGGGAGCTGTTTTTT | CASSLDPLGTGELFF
TRBJ1-1 | . | TRBD1 | TRBV27 | TGTGCCAGCAGTTTCCAGGGGGCGAGCGGAGCTTTCTTT | CASSFQGASGAFF
TRBJ2-3 | . | . | TRBV20-1 | TGCAGTGCTAGAGATACCTTCGAGCTGGGGGACTTCACAGATACGCAGTATTTT | CSARDTFELGDFTDTQYF
TRBJ1-4 | . | . | TRBV15 | TGTGCCACCAGCAGAGGAGGAACCCCGAATAATGAAAAACTGTTTTTT | CATSRGGTPNNEKLFF
TRBJ2-4 | once | TRBD2 | TRBV6-2/TRBV6-3 | TGTGCCAGCAGTTACAGCGGGGCTGACATTCAGTACTTC | CASSYSGADIQYF
TRBJ2-7 | . | . | TRBV28 | TGTGCCAGCAGTTTTCTCAGGGTTCCCTACGAGCAGTACTTC | CASSFLRVPYEQYF
TRBJ1-2 | . | . | TRBV12-3/TRBV12-4 | TGTGCCAGCAGTTATCCAGGGCGCTATGGCTACACCTTC | CASSYPGRYGYTF
TRBJ2-7 | . | . | TRBV20-1 | TGCAGTGCTAGAGAGGCAGGTACCTACGAGCAGTACTTC | CSAREAGTYEQYF
TRBJ2-3 | few | . | TRBV2 | TGTGCCAGCAGTGGAGAAGGGATCGGGGCAGATACGCAGTATTTT | CASSGEGIGADTQYF
TRBJ2-3 | . | TRBD1 | TRBV28 | TGTGCCAGCAGCAGCAAAAACTCGCCCAGACAGGGGCTGGATACAGATACGCAGTATTTT | CASSSKNSPRQGLDTDTQYF
TRBJ2-5 | . | . | TRBV15 | TGTGCCACCAGCAGAGATTACGAGACCCAGTACTTC | CATSRDYETQYF
TRBJ1-5 | . | TRBD1 | TRBV6-1 | TGTGCCAGCAGTCCCCCCAGGGGTTCGGGACAGGGACTTCAGCCCCAGCATTTT | CASSPPRGSGQGLQPQHF
TRBJ2-1 | few | . | TRBV20-1 | TGCAGCTTTCAGAGCTCCTACAATGAGCAGTTCTTC | CSFQSSYNEQFF
TRBJ2-1 | . | TRBD2 | TRBV4-3 | TGCGCCAGCAGCCAAGAGGGGACTAGCGGCTACAATGAGCAGTTCTTC | CASSQEGTSGYNEQFF
TRBJ1-2 | . | . | TRBV6-6 | TGTGCCAGCATCCAAGGGATAAGTCAAACCCGGGATGGCTACACCTTC | CASIQGISQTRDGYTF